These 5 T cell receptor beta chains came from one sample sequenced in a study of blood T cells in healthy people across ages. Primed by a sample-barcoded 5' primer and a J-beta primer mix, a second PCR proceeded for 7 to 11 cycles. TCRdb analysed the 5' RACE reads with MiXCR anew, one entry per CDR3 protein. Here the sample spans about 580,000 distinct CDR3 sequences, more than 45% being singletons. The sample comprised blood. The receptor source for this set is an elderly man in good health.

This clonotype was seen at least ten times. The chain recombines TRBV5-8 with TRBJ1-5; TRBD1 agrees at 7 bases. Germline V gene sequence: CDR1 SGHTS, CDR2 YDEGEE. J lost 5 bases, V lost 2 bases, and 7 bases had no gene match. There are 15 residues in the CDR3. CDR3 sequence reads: CASSFEQGFDQPQHF. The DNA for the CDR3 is TGTGCCAGCAGCTTCGAACAGGGGTTTGATCAGCCCCAGCATTTT.

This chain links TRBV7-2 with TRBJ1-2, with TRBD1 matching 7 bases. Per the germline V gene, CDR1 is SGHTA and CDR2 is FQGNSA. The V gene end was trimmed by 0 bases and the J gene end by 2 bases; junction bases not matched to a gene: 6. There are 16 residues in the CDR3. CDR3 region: CASSLADRAYNYGYTF. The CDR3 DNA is TGTGCCAGCAGCTTAGCCGACAGGGCTTACAACTATGGCTACACCTTC.

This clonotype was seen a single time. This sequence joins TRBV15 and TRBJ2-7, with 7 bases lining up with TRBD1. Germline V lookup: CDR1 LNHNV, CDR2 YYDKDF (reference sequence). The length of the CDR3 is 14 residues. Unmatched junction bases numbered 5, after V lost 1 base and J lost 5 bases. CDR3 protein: CATSRGLDRDEQYF. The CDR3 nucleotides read TGTGCCACCAGCAGAGGCCTAGACAGGGACGAGCAGTACTTC.

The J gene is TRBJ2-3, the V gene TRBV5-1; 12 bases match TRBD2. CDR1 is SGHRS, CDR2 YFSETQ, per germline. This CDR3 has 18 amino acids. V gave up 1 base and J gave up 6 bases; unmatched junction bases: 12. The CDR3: CASSLTGTSGRPGDTQYF. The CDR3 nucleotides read TGCGCCAGCAGCTTGACCGGAACTAGCGGGAGGCCGGGGGATACGCAGTATTTT.

As DNA, the CDR3 is TGTGCCAGCACCGCCGGCCTTCCAATCTACAATGAGCAGTTCTTC. Its translation is CASTAGLPIYNEQFF. The chain recombines TRBV12-3 or TRBV12-4 with TRBJ2-1; unclear D gene. The CDR3 is 15 amino acids. V was shortened by 7 bases and J by 3 bases, with 16 bases between the two germline ends.